This T cell receptor (beta chain) was obtained from a study of shared clonotypes between healthy human individuals. Whole-study findings and limits: Sampling used blood alone; tissue repertoires probably differ.

200 to 250 ng DNA, 25,000 to 30,000 T cell genomes, went into each sorted-subset replicate PCR. Sequencing used immunoSEQ multiplex PCR; TCRdb keeps in-frame clones, though not all of them. The sample lists more than 2,000,000 clones, over 90% occurring once. This CDR3 contains 20 residues. Germline V CDR1 and CDR2: MNHEY, SMNVEV (reference sequence). V was clipped by 0 bases and J by 11 bases, with 34 bases between them. Concerning this clone itself: Its matching antigen is unknown.

V usage is TRBV27 and J usage is TRBJ1-1, with D hard to call. The specimen sequenced was naive CD4+ T cells from PBMCs. Specified subset: CD45RA+ positively selected. This TCR was recovered from a man younger than 35 in good health. Some clones in this sample may be carry-over from other donors' samples. The CDR3 DNA is TGTGCCAGCAGTTTATCGACCCCGGGAGGATCCGTACGCACCACGGGTCGGGCTTTCTTT. Its translation: CASSLSTPGGSVRTTGRAFF.